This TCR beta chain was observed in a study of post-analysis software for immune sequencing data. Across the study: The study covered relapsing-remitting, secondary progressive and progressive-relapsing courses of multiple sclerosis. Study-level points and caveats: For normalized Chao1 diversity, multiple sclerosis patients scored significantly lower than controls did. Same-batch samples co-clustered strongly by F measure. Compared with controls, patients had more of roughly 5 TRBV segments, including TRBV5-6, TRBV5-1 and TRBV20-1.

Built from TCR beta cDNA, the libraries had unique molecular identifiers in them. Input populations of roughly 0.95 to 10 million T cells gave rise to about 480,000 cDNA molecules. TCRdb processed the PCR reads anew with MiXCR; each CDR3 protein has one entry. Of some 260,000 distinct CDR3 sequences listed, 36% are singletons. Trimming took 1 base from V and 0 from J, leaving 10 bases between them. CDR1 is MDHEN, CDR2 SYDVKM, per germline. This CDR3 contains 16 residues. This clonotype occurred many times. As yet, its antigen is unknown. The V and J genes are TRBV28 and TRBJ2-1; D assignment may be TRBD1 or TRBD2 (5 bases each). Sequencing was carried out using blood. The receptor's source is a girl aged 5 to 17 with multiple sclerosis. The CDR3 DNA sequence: TGTGCCAGCAGTTTATCCGGGACCCGCTCCTACAATGAGCAGTTCTTC. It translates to CASSLSGTRSYNEQFF.